Described below is a single T cell receptor beta chain sequence and its context. The antigen it binds to is not known. No base qualities exist here, and no much larger clone lies one base off it. The immunoSEQ Assay, a bias-controlled multiplex PCR, was used to amplify TCRbeta CDR3 regions from genomic DNA. The paper's processing steps were these. The number of nucleated cells in each sample was estimated by amplification of reference gene primers within the assay. To quantify the absolute abundance of each unique TCRbeta CDR3 rearrangement, sequence reads were collapsed and filtered. For each sample, productive Simpson clonality was calculated as the square root of Simpson's diversity index across productive rearrangements. TCRdb carries this immuneACCESS record with in-frame sequences only. Its versions omit some clonotypes, under half of them owing to an unresolved V gene in the studies checked, with the rest unexplained. The D gene and trimming were derived from the DNA, and the V and J assignments and clone size from that table. In all, the sample holds 200,000 to 250,000 clones, and almost 90% of those were seen once. The top ten clones comprise over 1.3% of the sample.

The sample comes from a study of blood T cell repertoires in COVID-19 (TCRdb year 2020). Background for the entire study: Samples covering the acute and convalescent phases of COVID-19 were provided by collaborators in the United States, Italy and Spain. The prospective study material was composed of cDNA or gDNA derived from T cells, B-cell-depleted T cells, or PBMCs. The dataset comprised deeply sampled blood TCRbeta repertoires from subjects exposed to, actively infected with, or recovered from COVID-19. A freely available public database, intended as a resource for researchers studying the immune response to SARS-CoV-2, is where the repertoires were released. Samples came from the ongoing ImmuneRACE study (first 160 participants) plus 1,254 subjects from 6 global collaborators. A de-identified subject ID, COVID-19 status, age in years and sex were almost always included in the sample metadata. Where available, HLA class I and class II types were taken from metadata supplied by the sample provider and were not determined by assay-based typing.

Here is what the overall study found, with its caveats: The quantity of clinical and demographic metadata differed by source and by participant and was supplied without curation.

The germline V gene specifies LGHNA as CDR1 and YSLEER as CDR2. From cysteine to phenylalanine, the CDR3 is 16 amino acids long. The sequence is cut down to CDR3 DNA, 48 bases in frame from base 1. Trimming leaves V shorter by 2 bases and J shorter by 4 bases, with the junction holding 6 bases beyond the gene matches. Each collaborating institution followed its own protocols to collect whole blood in K2EDTA tubes. For TCRbeta analysis, collaborator samples were shipped as frozen whole blood, as isolated PBMCs, or as DNA extracted from either sample type. The rearrangement combines TRBV4-3 with TRBJ2-3; 10 nucleotides in the junction match TRBD2. The TCR was taken from a man at least 80 years old with acute or convalescent COVID-19. The material sequenced was peripheral blood. The CDR3 sequence is CASSQSGLAEADTQYF. The sequence in DNA is TGCGCCAGCAGCCAATCAGGACTAGCGGAAGCAGATACGCAGTATTTT.